Reported below is one T cell receptor (beta chain). This record belongs to a study of T cells after somatic rescue of genetic block. Sequencing used immunoSEQ multiplex PCR; TCRdb keeps in-frame clones, though not all of them. The sample has approximately 71,000 clones; 85% to 95% are singletons. The CDR3 loop spans 13 amino acids. Between the trimmed V and J ends, which lost 10 bases and 0 bases, there was a span of 13 bases. Germline V gives CDR1 LNHDA, CDR2 SQIVND (reference sequence). The sequenced material came from peripheral blood mononuclear cells (PBMCs). The clonotype originates from a man aged 40-49 years. The J gene is TRBJ2-7, the V gene TRBV19; D is possibly TRBD1 (5 bases). As DNA, the CDR3 is TGTGCCACCCCCACGACAGTCTCCTACGAGCAGTACTTC. This sequence encodes CATPTTVSYEQYF.